This entry concerns a single T cell receptor beta chain. Its recognized antigen is unknown. Per-base qualities were not stored, and no clone one base away is much larger. The sample comes from a study of T cell responses to AZD1222 COVID-19 vaccine (dated by TCRdb to the early 2020s). About the study as a whole: AZD1222 recipients whose second dose came at about 4 weeks and those whose second dose came at about 12 weeks were combined into one group, since spike-specific TCR depth and breadth did not differ between the two schedules. TCR sequencing was performed for about 250 trial participants, of whom around 210 were given two doses of AZD1222 and some 25 were given two doses of MenACWY control vaccine. Trial participants were enrolled by age into 18-55, 56-69 and 70-plus year subgroups, with roughly 160, 29 and 62 TCR-sequenced participants respectively. Broad study findings and their caveats: After two AZD1222 doses, both the breadth and the depth of spike-specific TCRs were significantly higher than at day 0 and than in MenACWY recipients. Vaccine-associated CD4 TCRs spanned the whole spike protein, with dominant responses in regions 160-218 and 743-854. Because no samples from the day 14 peak response were available, repertoires could be characterized only after the peak T cell response. Conclusions about previously exposed vaccinees are limited because only a handful of AZD1222 recipients were SARS-CoV-2 seropositive at baseline. In the small 56-69-year group, the increase in depth fell short of significance, most likely because of low power. Participants were mostly white British, with more females than males. The authors suggested clonal diversity may have been underestimated. Nearly half of unique spike-specific TCRs reportedly recognized epitopes outside regions mutated in the B.1.351 and B.1.1.7 variants.

In light of the paper, this sample's time point label describes: baseline before first vaccination. Vaccinee samples were obtained from the UK trials COV001 and COV002, which included a single-blind randomized controlled phase 2/3 trial of AZD1222 (ChAdOx1 nCoV-19) in healthy adults. For TCRbeta chain sequencing, PBMC samples from trial participants were taken at day 0 and at day 28 after the second dose. The CDR3, from cysteine to phenylalanine, totals 13 residues. The read is trimmed to its CDR3 DNA, 39 bases read in frame from base 1. V sheds 10 bases and J sheds 5 bases, leaving 17 bases between their ends. The CDR3 regions of human TCRbeta chains were analyzed by immunosequencing. Regarding the original processing steps: TCRs in the repertoires were matched against a reference library of SARS-CoV-2-specific TCRs that had been generated with the MIRA antigen-specificity platform. Breadth was defined as the fraction of unique TCRs that were SARS-CoV-2-associated, and depth was defined as the fraction of total T cells that were SARS-CoV-2-associated. Using the MIRA data, every spike-specific TCR was mapped to the spike region that the TCR reacted to and assigned to either a CD4 or a CD8 class. Log10-transformed breadth and depth values were compared by one-way ANOVA with Sidak's multiple comparisons tests. TCRdb took over this immuneACCESS table, retaining in-frame rearrangements with V and J assigned. Such tables are incomplete; in checked studies, under half of the missing clones stem from an unresolved V gene, and the remainder is unexplained. V, J and clone size are those of that table, while D and trimming were read from the DNA. The sample contains more than 85,000 clones, approximately 88% of them found a single time. The ten largest clones capture about 15% of the sample.

The chain is made from TRBV12-3 or TRBV12-4 and TRBJ1-1; no D gene can be assigned with confidence. Sequenced here: peripheral blood, sampled on day 0 of AZD1222 vaccination. This TCR derives from an adult in good health. The CDR3 protein: CATRQGRETEAFF. The nucleotide sequence is TGTGCCACACGACAAGGTAGAGAAACTGAAGCTTTCTTT.